A selection of T cell receptor beta chains follows, all from one sample in a study of T cell responses to AZD1222 COVID-19 vaccine. The repertoire was sequenced with immunoSEQ multiplex PCR; TCRdb's copy has only in-frame clones and lacks some. The sample gives 150,000 to 200,000 clones, approximately 91% of which show up once; 1.5% to 2% is in the top ten. Sequencing used peripheral blood, obtained on day 0 of AZD1222 vaccination. The source is an adult in good health. Both conserved end residues are part of each CDR3. D genes are given only for firm matches. Size tells how often a clone was seen (once, few, many) or the class of an expanded clone, and some rows leave it out.

abundance,j_gene,d_gene,v_gene,CDR3nt,CDR3aa
.,TRBJ2-7,TRBD1,TRBV4-1,TGCGCCAGCAGCCAAGGGACAGGTACCTACGAGCAGTACTTC,CASSQGTGTYEQYF
.,TRBJ1-2,.,TRBV5-1,TGCGCCAGCAGCATCGGGACGGCCCAGGGCTACACCTTC,CASSIGTAQGYTF
.,TRBJ1-1,.,TRBV7-3,TGTGCCAGCAGCTTATCTCCAGCGATGAACACTGAAGCTTTCTTT,CASSLSPAMNTEAFF
.,TRBJ1-1,.,TRBV4-1,TGCGCCAGCAGCCCACCGGGACACTCGAACACTGAAGCTTTCTTT,CASSPPGHSNTEAFF
once,TRBJ1-6,.,TRBV4-1,TGCGCCAGCAGCCCGCAGAGGGCTTATAATTCACCCCTCCACTTT,CASSPQRAYNSPLHF
once,TRBJ2-1,.,TRBV15,TGTGCCACCAGCAGAGATCAACAGATTAACAATGAGCAGTTCTTC,CATSRDQQINNEQFF
.,TRBJ1-2,TRBD1,TRBV5-4,TGTGCCAGCAGCCCGGACAGGAACTATGGCTACACCTTC,CASSPDRNYGYTF
.,TRBJ1-5,.,TRBV28,TGTGCCAGCAGCCATCGGGTAGTGAGCCAGCCCCAGCATTTT,CASSHRVVSQPQHF
.,TRBJ2-3,.,TRBV7-9,TGTGCCAGCAGCTTAGGGGGCACAGATACGCAGTATTTT,CASSLGGTDTQYF
.,TRBJ1-6,.,TRBV7-2,TGTGCCAGCAGCTTAGTAAGGCAGGGAACCAATTCACCCCTCCACTTT,CASSLVRQGTNSPLHF
few,TRBJ2-6,.,TRBV18,TGTGCCAGCTCACCTGGGGCCACCGGGGCCAACGTCCTGACTTTC,CASSPGATGANVLTF
few,TRBJ2-5,.,TRBV6-5,TGTGCCAGCAGTAAGGACAGCCAAGAGACCCAGTACTTC,CASSKDSQETQYF